The 2 T cell receptor beta chains below come from one sample, sequenced in a study of technical replicates of blood from several donors. Libraries were prepared by immunoSEQ multiplex PCR; TCRdb keeps only in-frame clonotypes and omits some of them. The sample includes around 83,000 clones, approximately 92% of them seen just once. The sequenced sample consisted of T cells isolated from PBMCs. The receptor set was obtained from a human donor in good health. Some clones in this sample may be carry-over from other donors' samples.

This chain connects TRBV12-5 to TRBJ1-1, with D tentatively TRBD1 (6 bases). Germline V CDR1 and CDR2: LGHNT, FRNRAP. The CDR3 consists of 13 residues. V was cut by 3 bases and J by 1 base, with 6 bases left in between. The CDR3 loop is CASGFRGNTEAFF. CDR3 DNA sequence: TGTGCTAGTGGTTTCAGGGGGAACACTGAAGCTTTCTTT.

The chain joins TRBV27 to TRBJ2-4; 9 bases map to TRBD2. This CDR3 region has 15 residues. Trimming removed 2 bases from V and 1 base from J; junction bases left unmatched: 0. The germline V gene has CDR1 MNHEY and CDR2 SMNVEV (reference sequence). The CDR3 DNA sequence: TGTGCCAGCAGTTTAAGCGGGAGGGCCAAAAACATTCAGTACTTC. This encodes CASSLSGRAKNIQYF.